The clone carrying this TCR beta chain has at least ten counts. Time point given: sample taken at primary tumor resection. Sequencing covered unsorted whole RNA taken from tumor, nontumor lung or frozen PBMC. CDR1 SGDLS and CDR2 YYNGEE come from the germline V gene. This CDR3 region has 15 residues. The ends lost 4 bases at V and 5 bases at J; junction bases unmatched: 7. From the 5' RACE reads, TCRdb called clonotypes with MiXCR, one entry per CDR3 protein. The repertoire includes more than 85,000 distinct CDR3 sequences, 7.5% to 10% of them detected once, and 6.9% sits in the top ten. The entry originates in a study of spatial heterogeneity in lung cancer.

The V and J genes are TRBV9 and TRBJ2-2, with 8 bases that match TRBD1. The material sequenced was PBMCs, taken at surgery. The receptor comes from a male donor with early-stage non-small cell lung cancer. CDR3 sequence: CASSRQGKRTGELFF. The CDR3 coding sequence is TGTGCCAGCAGCCGACAGGGGAAGAGGACCGGGGAGCTGTTTTTT. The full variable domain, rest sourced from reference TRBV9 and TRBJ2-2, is DSGVTQTPKHLITATGQRVTLRCSPRSGDLSVYWYQQSLDQGLQFLIQYYNGEERAKGNILERFSAQQFPDLHSELNLSSLELGDSALYFCASSRQGKRTGELFFGEGSRLTVL.